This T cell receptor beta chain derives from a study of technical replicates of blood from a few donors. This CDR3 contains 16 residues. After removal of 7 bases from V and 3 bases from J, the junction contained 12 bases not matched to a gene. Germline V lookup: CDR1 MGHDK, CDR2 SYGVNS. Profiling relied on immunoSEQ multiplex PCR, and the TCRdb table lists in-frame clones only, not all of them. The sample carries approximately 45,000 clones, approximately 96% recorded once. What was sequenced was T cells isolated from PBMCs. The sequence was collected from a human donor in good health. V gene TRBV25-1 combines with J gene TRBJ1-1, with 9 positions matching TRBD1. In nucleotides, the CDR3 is TGTGCCAGCACCGGGACAGGGCGACGGGGGGACACTGAAGCTTTCTTT. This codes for CASTGTGRRGDTEAFF.